Described below is a single T cell receptor beta chain sequence and its context. Only in-frame clones appear in the TCRdb table, and some are missing; sequencing was by immunoSEQ multiplex PCR. The sample carries tens of thousands of clones, 85% to 90% recorded once. The data are from a study of control samples from healthy donors and cancer patients. V shed 4 bases, J shed 1 base, and the junction held 4 bases outside the gene matches. CDR3 size: 16 residues. CDR1 and CDR2 from the germline V gene are SGHNT and YYREEE (reference sequence). Source material: PBMCs. The chain has TRBV5-4 and TRBJ2-3; TRBD2 matches 12 bases. The receptor was derived from a man over 45 with head and neck cancer. This CDR3 reads CASSRGTSGRTDTQYF. The CDR3 DNA reads as TGTGCCAGCAGCCGCGGGACTAGCGGGCGCACAGATACGCAGTATTTT.